This T cell receptor beta chain was observed in a study of cytomegalovirus exposure and HLA in healthy donors. The PCR made use of 60 Vbeta and 13 Jbeta primers. The repertoire was sequenced with immunoSEQ multiplex PCR; TCRdb's copy has only in-frame clones and lacks some. The repertoire consists of about 160,000 clones, with around 76% occurring once and the leading ten covering roughly 1.9%. Germline assignment: CDR1 SSHAT and CDR2 FNYEAQ (reference sequence). CDR3 length: 13 amino acids. The V end lost 0 bases, the J end lost 6 bases, and 9 bases lay between the germline ends. Sequences were obtained from PBMCs. The source is a female donor in good health and CMV-seronegative. This sequence joins TRBV7-7 and TRBJ2-7; the D gene is possibly TRBD1 (5 bases). The CDR3 is CASSLAVTGEQYF. In DNA, the CDR3 is TGTGCCAGCAGCTTAGCGGTAACAGGCGAGCAGTACTTC.